The sequence of this T cell receptor beta chain was determined in a study of shared clonotypes between healthy human individuals. There were no recent acute infections or vaccinations among the donors, who were healthy HIV-negative adults. Nashville, Tennessee was home to all donors, who were Caucasian adults. Regarding the study as a whole: Donor clonotype sharing was expected to depend on sequencing depth. The generation probabilities recorded for non-shared clonotypes fell below those of clonotypes shared by all four donors.

This clone occurred once. Its antigen remains unidentified. Produced via immunoSEQ multiplex PCR; TCRdb's table is partial and in-frame only. The table records approximately 700,000 clones, about 80% of them present only once. The CDR3 loop spans 12 amino acids. The V end lost 8 bases, the J end lost 4 bases, and 12 bases lay between the germline ends. CDR1 is MDHEN, CDR2 SYDVKM, per germline. The sample was memory CD4+ T cells sorted from blood. Indicated subset: CD45RA-negative fraction. This sequence was found in a woman aged 25-40 years in good health. V and J are TRBV28 and TRBJ2-7; unclear D gene. The CDR3 coding sequence is TGTGCCAGCCGAAGAGGTTTATACGAGCAGTACTTC. It encodes CASRRGLYEQYF.